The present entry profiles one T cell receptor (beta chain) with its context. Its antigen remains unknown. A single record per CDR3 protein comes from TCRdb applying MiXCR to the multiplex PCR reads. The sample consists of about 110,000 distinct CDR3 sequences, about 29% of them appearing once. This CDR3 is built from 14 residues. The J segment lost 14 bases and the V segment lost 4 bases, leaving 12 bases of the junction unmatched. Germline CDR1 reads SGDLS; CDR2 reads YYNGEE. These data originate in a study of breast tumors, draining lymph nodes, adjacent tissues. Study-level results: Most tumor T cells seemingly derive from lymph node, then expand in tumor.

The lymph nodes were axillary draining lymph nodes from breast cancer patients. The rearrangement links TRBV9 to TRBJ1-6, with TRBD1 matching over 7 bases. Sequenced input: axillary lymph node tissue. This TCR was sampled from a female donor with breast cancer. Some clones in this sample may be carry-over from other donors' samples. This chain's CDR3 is CASSLQGNAETLHF. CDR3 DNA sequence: TGTGCCAGCAGCTTACAGGGGAATGCCGAGACCCTCCACTTT.